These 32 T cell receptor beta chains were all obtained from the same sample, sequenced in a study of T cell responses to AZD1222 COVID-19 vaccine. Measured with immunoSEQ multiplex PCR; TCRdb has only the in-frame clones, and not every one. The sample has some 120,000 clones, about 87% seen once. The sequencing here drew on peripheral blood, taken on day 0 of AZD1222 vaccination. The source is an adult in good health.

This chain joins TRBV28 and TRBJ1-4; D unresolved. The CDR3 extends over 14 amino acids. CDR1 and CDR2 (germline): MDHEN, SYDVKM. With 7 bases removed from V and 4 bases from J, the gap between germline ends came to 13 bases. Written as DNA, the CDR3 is TGTGCCAGCACCCAAGGGCAGGTTAATGAAAAACTGTTTTTT. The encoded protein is CASTQGQVNEKLFF.

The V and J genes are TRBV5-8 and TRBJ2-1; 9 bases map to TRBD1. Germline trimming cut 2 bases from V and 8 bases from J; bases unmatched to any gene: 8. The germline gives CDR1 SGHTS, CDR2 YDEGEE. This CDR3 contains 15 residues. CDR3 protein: CASSFGTGYRDEQFF. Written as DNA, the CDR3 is TGTGCCAGCAGCTTCGGGACAGGGTATCGGGATGAGCAGTTCTTC.

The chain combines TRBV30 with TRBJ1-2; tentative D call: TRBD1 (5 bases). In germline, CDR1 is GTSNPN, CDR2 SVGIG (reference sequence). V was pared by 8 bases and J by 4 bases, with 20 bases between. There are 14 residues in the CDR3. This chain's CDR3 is CAASRVGGSYGYTF. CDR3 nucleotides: TGTGCCGCATCTCGGGTGGGGGGTTCCTATGGCTACACCTTC.

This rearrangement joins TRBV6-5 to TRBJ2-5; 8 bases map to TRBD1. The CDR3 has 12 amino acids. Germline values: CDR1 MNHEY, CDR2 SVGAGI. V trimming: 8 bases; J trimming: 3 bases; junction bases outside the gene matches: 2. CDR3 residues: CASRQGKETQYF. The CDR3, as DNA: TGTGCCAGCCGACAGGGGAAAGAGACCCAGTACTTC.

The CDR3 nucleotides are TGTGCCAGTAGTATCGGCAGGGGCTTCACTGAAGCTTTCTTT. Translated, it gives CASSIGRGFTEAFF. V gene TRBV19 combines with J gene TRBJ1-1, with TRBD1 as a possible D gene (6 bases). This CDR3 comprises 14 residues. From germline, CDR1 is LNHDA and CDR2 SQIVND (reference sequence). Deletions cut 3 bases from V and 4 bases from J, with 12 bases between.

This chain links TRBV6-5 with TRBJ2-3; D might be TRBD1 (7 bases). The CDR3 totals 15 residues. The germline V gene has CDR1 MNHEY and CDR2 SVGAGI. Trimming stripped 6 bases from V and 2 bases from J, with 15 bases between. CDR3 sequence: CASRGGDRDTDTQYF. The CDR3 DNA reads TGTGCCAGCAGGGGAGGTGACAGGGACACAGATACGCAGTATTTT.

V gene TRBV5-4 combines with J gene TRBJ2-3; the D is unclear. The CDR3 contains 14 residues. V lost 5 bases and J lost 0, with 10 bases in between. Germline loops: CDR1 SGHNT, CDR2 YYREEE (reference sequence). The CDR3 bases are TGTGCCAGCAGTAGTCAGCGTAGCACAGATACGCAGTATTTT. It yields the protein CASSSQRSTDTQYF.

CDR3 sequence reads: CASSPAGLAGVGEQFF. The CDR3 nucleotides are TGTGCCAGCTCACCTGCAGGACTAGCGGGAGTGGGTGAGCAGTTCTTC. The gene calls are TRBV18 and TRBJ2-1; 13 nucleotides agree with TRBD2. The CDR3 extends over 16 amino acids. Per germline, CDR1 KGHSH and CDR2 LQKENI. V dropped 3 bases and J dropped 9; count of bases not matched to a gene: 8.

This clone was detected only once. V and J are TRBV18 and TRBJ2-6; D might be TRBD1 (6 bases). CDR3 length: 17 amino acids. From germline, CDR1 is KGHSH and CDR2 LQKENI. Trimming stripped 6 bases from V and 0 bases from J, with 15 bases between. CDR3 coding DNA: TGTGCCAGCTCGCTCACAGGGAGCAACTCTGGGGCCAACGTCCTGACTTTC. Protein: CASSLTGSNSGANVLTF.

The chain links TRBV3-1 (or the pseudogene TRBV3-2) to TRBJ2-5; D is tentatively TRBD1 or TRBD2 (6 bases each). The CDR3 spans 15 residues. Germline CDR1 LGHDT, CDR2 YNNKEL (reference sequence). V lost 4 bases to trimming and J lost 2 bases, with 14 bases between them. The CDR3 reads CASSPLRGVQETQYF. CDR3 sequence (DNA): TGTGCCAGCAGCCCACTGAGGGGGGTTCAAGAGACCCAGTACTTC.

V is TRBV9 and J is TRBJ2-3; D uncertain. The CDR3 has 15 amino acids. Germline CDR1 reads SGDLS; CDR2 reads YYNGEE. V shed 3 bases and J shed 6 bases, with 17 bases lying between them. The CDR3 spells CASSDERLLGDTQYF. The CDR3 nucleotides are TGTGCCAGCAGCGATGAACGGCTGTTAGGGGATACGCAGTATTTT.

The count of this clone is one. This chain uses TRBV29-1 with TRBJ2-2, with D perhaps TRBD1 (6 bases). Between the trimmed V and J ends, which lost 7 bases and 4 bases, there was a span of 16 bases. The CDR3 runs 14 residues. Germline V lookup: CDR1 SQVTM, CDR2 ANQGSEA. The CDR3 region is CSASDSRGTGELFF. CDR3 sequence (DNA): TGCAGCGCCTCGGACAGCCGGGGCACCGGGGAGCTGTTTTTT.

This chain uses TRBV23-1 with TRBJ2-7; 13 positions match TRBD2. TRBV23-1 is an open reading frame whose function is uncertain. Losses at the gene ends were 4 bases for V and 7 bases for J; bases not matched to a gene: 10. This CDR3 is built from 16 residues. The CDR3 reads CASSLLGLAGWGEQYF. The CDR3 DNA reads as TGCGCCAGCAGTCTTTTGGGACTAGCGGGATGGGGAGAGCAGTACTTC.

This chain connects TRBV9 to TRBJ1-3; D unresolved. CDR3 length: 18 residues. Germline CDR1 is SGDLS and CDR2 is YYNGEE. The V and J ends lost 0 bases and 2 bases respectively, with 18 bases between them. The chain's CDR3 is CASSVAPGWTIAGNTIYF. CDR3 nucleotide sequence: TGTGCCAGCAGCGTAGCCCCTGGCTGGACGATCGCTGGAAACACCATATATTTT.

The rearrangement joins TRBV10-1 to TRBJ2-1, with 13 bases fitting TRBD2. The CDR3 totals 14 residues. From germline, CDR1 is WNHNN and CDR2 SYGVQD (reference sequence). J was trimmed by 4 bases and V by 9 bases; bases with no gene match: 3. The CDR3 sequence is CARGTSGIYNEQFF. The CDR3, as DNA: TGCGCCAGAGGGACTAGCGGGATTTACAATGAGCAGTTCTTC.

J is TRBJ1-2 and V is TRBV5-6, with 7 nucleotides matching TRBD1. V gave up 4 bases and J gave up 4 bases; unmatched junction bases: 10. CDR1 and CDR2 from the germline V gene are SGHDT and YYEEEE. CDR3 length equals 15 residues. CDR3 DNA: TGTGCCAGCAGCCCCGACAGGGTTTCCTCCTATGGCTACACCTTC. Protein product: CASSPDRVSSYGYTF.

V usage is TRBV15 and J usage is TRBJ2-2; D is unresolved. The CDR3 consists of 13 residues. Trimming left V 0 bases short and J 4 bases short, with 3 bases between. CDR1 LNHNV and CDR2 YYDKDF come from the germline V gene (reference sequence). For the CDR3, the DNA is TGTGCCACCAGCAGAGATTTCACCGGGGAGCTGTTTTTT. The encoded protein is CATSRDFTGELFF.

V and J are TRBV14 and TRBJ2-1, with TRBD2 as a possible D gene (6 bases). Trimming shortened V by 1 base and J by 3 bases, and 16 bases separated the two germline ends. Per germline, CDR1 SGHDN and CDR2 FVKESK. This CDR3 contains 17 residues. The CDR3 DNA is TGTGCCAGCAGCCAAGGTAGGAGGGTGGACCACTACAATGAGCAGTTCTTC. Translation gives CASSQGRRVDHYNEQFF.

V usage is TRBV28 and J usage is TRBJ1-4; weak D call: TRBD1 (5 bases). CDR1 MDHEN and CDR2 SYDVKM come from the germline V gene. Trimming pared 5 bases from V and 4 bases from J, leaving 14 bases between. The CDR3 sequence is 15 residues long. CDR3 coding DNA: TGTGCCAGCAGTCCCCGACAGACCCATAATGAAAAACTGTTTTTT. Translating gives CASSPRQTHNEKLFF.

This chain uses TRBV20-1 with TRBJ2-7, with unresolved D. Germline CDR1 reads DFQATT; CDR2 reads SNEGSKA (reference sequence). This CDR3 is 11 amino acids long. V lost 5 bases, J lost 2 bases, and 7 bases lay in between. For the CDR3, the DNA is TGCAGTGCTCGTGGGACCTACGAGCAGTACTTC. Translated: CSARGTYEQYF.

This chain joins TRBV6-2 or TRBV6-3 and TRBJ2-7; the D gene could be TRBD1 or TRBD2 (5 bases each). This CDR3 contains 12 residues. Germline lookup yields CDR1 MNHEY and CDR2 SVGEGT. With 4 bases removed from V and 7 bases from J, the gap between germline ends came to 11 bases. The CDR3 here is CASSLGPREQYF. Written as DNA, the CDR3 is TGTGCCAGCAGTTTGGGACCTAGGGAGCAGTACTTC.

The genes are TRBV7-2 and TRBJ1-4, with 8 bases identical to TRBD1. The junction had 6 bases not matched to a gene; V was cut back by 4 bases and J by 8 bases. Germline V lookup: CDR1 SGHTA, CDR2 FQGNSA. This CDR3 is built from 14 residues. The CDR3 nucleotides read TGTGCCAGCAGCTGGACAGGGATCCGGGAAAAACTGTTTTTT. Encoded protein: CASSWTGIREKLFF.

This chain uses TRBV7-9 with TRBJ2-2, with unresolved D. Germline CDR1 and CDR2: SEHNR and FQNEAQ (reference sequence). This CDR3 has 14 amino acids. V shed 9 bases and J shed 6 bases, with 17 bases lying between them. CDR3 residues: CASENGVVAGELFF. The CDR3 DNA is TGTGCCAGTGAAAACGGAGTAGTCGCCGGGGAGCTGTTTTTT.

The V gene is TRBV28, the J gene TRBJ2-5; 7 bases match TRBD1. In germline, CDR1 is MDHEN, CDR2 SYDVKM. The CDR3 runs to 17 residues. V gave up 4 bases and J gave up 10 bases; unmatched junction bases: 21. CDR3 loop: CASSSPQNRGARVGQYF. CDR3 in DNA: TGTGCCAGCAGTTCACCCCAAAACAGGGGTGCTCGGGTGGGCCAGTACTTC.

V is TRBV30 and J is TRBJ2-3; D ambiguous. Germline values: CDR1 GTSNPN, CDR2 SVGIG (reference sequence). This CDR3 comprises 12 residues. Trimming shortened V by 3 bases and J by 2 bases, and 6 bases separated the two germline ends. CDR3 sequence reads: CAWRVDTDTQYF. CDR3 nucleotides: TGTGCCTGGAGAGTTGACACAGATACGCAGTATTTT. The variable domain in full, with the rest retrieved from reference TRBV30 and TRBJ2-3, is SQTIHQWPATLVQPVGSPLSLECTVEGTSNPNLYWYRQAAGRGLQLLFYSVGIGQISSEVPQNLSASRPQDRQFILSSKKLLLSDSGFYLCAWRVDTDTQYFGPGTRLTVL.

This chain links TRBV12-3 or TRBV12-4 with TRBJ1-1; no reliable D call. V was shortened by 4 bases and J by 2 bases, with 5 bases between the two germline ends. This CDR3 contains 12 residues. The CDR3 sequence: CASSWPNTEAFF. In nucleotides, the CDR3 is TGTGCCAGCAGTTGGCCTAACACTGAAGCTTTCTTT.

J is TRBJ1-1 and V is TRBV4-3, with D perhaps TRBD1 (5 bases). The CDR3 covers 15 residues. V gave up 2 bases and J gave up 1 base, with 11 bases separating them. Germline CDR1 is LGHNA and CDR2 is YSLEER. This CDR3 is CASSQRVGRNTEAFF. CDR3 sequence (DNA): TGCGCCAGCAGCCAACGAGTGGGACGGAACACTGAAGCTTTCTTT.

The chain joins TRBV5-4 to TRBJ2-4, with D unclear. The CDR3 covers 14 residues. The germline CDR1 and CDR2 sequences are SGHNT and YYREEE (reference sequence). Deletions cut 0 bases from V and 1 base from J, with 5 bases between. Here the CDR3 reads CASSLAGAKNIQYF. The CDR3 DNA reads TGTGCCAGCAGCTTGGCCGGCGCCAAAAACATTCAGTACTTC. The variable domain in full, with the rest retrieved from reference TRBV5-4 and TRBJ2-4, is ETGVTQSPTHLIKTRGQQVTLRCSSQSGHNTVSWYQQALGQGPQFIFQYYREEENGRGNFPPRFSGLQFPNYSSELNVNALELDDSALYLCASSLAGAKNIQYFGAGTRLSVL.

The chain's CDR3 is CAWSVASASYNSPLHF. The CDR3 nucleotides are TGTGCCTGGAGTGTCGCTTCAGCCTCCTATAATTCACCCCTCCACTTT. This chain connects TRBV30 to TRBJ1-6; D not resolved. This CDR3 comprises 16 residues. CDR1 is GTSNPN, CDR2 SVGIG, per germline (reference sequence). Between the trimmed V and J ends, which lost 0 bases and 0 bases, there was a span of 9 bases. Based on the CDR3 plus reference TRBV30 and TRBJ1-6, the full variable domain is SQTIHQWPATLVQPVGSPLSLECTVEGTSNPNLYWYRQAAGRGLQLLFYSVGIGQISSEVPQNLSASRPQDRQFILSSKKLLLSDSGFYLCAWSVASASYNSPLHFGNGTRLTVT.

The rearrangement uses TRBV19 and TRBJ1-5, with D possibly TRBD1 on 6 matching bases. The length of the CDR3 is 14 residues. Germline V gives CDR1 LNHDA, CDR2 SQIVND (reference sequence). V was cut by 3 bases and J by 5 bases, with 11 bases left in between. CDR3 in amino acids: CASSMLRGDQPQHF. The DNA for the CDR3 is TGTGCCAGTAGTATGCTCAGGGGTGATCAGCCCCAGCATTTT.

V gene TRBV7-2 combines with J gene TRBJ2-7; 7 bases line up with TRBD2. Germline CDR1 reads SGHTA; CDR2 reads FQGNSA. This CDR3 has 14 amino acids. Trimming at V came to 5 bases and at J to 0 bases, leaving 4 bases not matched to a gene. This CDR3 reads CASSPIAGSYEQYF. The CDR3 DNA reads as TGTGCCAGCAGCCCTATAGCGGGCTCCTACGAGCAGTACTTC.

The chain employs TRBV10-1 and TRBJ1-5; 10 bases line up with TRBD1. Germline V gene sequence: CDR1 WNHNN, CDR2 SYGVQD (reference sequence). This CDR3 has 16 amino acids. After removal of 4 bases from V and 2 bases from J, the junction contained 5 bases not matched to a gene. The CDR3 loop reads CASSARDRGGNQPQHF. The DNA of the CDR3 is TGCGCCAGCAGTGCCCGGGACAGGGGAGGCAATCAGCCCCAGCATTTT.